The sequence of this T cell receptor beta chain was determined in a study of blood T cell repertoires in COVID-19. This CDR3 has 12 residues. V lost 6 bases and J lost 5, with 8 bases in between. Germline V gives CDR1 SNHLY, CDR2 FYNNEI. Here immunoSEQ multiplex PCR was the method, and the copy in TCRdb shows in-frame clones only, minus some. This sample has some 320,000 clones, with 85% found just once. The TCR originated in a woman between 25 and 40 years old who had been exposed to COVID-19. The sample consisted of PBMCs or T cells enriched from blood (not recorded which). The chain uses TRBV2 and TRBJ1-5; D is unclear. The CDR3 DNA reads as TGTGCCAGCAGCCTCCTCTATCAGCCCCAGCATTTT. Protein product: CASSLLYQPQHF.